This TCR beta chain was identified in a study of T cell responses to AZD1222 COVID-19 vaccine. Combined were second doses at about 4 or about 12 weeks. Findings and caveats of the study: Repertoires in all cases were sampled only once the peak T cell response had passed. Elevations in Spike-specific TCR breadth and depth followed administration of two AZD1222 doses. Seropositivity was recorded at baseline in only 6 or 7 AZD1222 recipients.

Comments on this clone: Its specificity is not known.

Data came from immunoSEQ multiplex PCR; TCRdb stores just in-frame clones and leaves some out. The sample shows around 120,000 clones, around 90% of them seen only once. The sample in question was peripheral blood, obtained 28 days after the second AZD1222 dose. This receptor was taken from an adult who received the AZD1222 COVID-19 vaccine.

CDR3 DNA sequence: TGTGCCAGCTCATGGACAGAAAATCAGCCCCAGCATTTT. Its translation is CASSWTENQPQHF. The V call is TRBV18, the J call TRBJ1-5, with D perhaps TRBD1 (6 bases). Germline CDR1 is KGHSH and CDR2 is LQKENI. V lost 5 bases and J 4 bases, leaving 9 bases between the germline ends. The CDR3 totals 13 residues.